The next 17 T cell receptor beta chains were all read from a single sample in a study of molecular identifiers for immune sequencing clone quantification. Using its own MiXCR run on the PCR reads, TCRdb lists one record per CDR3 protein. The sample lists under 650,000 distinct CDR3 sequences, about 20% occurring once. The source material was naive CD8+ T cells from blood, with Jurkat cell RNA spiked in. Subset here: FACS-sorted CD8+CD4-CCR7+CD45RA+ naive T cells. These receptors came from a human donor in good health. Some libraries in this study had Jurkat cell RNA spiked in.

This clonotype was recorded many times. The CDR3 DNA reads TGTGCCTGGATCCAAGCGGGACTTCTCACAGATACGCAGTATTTT. It yields the protein CAWIQAGLLTDTQYF. The chain employs TRBV30 and TRBJ2-3, with 7 bases that match TRBD2. The CDR3 totals 15 residues. Per germline, CDR1 GTSNPN and CDR2 SVGIG (reference sequence). The J segment lost 2 bases and the V segment lost 4 bases, leaving 9 bases of the junction unmatched. The full variable domain, its missing parts supplied by reference TRBV30 and TRBJ2-3, is SQTIHQWPATLVQPVGSPLSLECTVEGTSNPNLYWYRQAAGRGLQLLFYSVGIGQISSEVPQNLSASRPQDRQFILSSKKLLLSDSGFYLCAWIQAGLLTDTQYFGPGTRLTVL.

This chain joins TRBV19 and TRBJ2-2; possible D gene TRBD1, 5 bases. The germline gives CDR1 LNHDA, CDR2 SQIVND (reference sequence). The V end lost 4 bases, the J end lost 5 bases, and 14 bases lay between the germline ends. The CDR3 is 15 amino acids. CDR3 coding DNA: TGTGCCAGTAGTAACCGACAGTTTTTTACCGGGGAGCTGTTTTTT. Amino acids: CASSNRQFFTGELFF.

This clonotype has at least ten counts. The genes are TRBV7-2 and TRBJ2-5; the D is unclear. The germline V and J ends were trimmed by 5 bases and 5 bases, with 9 bases remaining between them. This CDR3 spans 12 amino acids. From germline, CDR1 is SGHTA and CDR2 FQGNSA. The CDR3, as DNA: TGTGCCAGCAGCGCGACCTGGGAGACCCAGTACTTC. Translated: CASSATWETQYF. The entire variable domain, with the rest obtained from reference TRBV7-2 and TRBJ2-5, is as follows: GAGVSQSPSNKVTEKGKDVELRCDPISGHTALYWYRQSLGQGLEFLIYFQGNSAPDKSGLPSDRFSAERTGGSVSTLTIQRTQQEDSAVYLCASSATWETQYFGPGTRLLVL.

There are many counts of this clonotype. This CDR3 reads CATQTGGLGDTEAFF. The CDR3 DNA follows: TGTGCCACCCAGACAGGGGGCTTAGGGGACACTGAAGCTTTCTTT. The V gene is TRBV10-3, the J gene TRBJ1-1; 10 nucleotides agree with TRBD1. Germline CDR1 ENHRY, CDR2 SYGVKD. Trimming at V came to 10 bases and at J to 3 bases, leaving 11 bases not matched to a gene. The CDR3 extends over 15 amino acids.

This clonotype was seen only once. A much bigger clone sits one base away, suggesting this may be a read error. This chain links TRBV7-9 with TRBJ2-4; TRBD2 matches at 11 bases. Unmatched junction bases numbered 9, after V lost 5 bases and J lost 0 bases. This CDR3 has 18 residues. Per the germline V gene, CDR1 is SEHNR and CDR2 is FQNEAQ (reference sequence). The CDR3 nucleotides read TGTGCCAGCAGCGGGACTAGCGGATCCCTTAGAGCCAAAAACATTCAGTACTTC. Its translation: CASSGTSGSLRAKNIQYF. The full variable domain, its missing parts supplied by reference TRBV7-9 and TRBJ2-4, is DTGVSQNPRHKITKRGQNVTFRCDPISEHNRLYWYRQTLGQGPEFLTYFQNEAQLEKSRLLSDRFSAERPKGSFSTLEIQRTEQGDSAMYLCASSGTSGSLRAKNIQYFGAGTRLSVL.

This clonotype was picked up many times. The V gene is TRBV4-3, the J gene TRBJ1-5; maybe TRBD1 (5 bases). The CDR3 is 15 amino acids. V shed 0 bases and J shed 7 bases, with 13 bases lying between them. Germline V CDR1 and CDR2: LGHNA, YSLEER. DNA of the CDR3: TGCGCCAGCAGCCAAGAGGCTGAGGGGAAGCAGCCCCAGCATTTT. It is translated as CASSQEAEGKQPQHF.

This clonotype has more than one count but fewer than ten. The chain is built from TRBV15 and TRBJ2-7; D is possibly TRBD1 (5 bases). Trimming shortened V by 0 bases and J by 3 bases, and 12 bases separated the two germline ends. This CDR3 has 15 amino acids. CDR1 is LNHNV and CDR2 is YYDKDF in the germline V gene (reference sequence). For the CDR3, the DNA is TGTGCCACCAGCAGAGATTGGGGCGCTCGCTACGAGCAGTACTTC. Encoded protein: CATSRDWGARYEQYF.

This CDR3 is CASKGRENEKLFF. CDR3 nucleotides: TGTGCCAGCAAGGGCAGGGAGAATGAAAAACTGTTTTTT. J is TRBJ1-4 and V is TRBV25-1; tentative D call: TRBD1 (5 bases). Germline assignment: CDR1 MGHDK and CDR2 SYGVNS. The CDR3 consists of 13 residues. V lost 7 bases to trimming and J lost 5 bases, with 11 bases between them.

This chain connects TRBV19 to TRBJ2-2; D is unclear. Trimming pared 3 bases from V and 9 bases from J, leaving 8 bases between. The CDR3 covers 12 residues. Germline assignment: CDR1 LNHDA and CDR2 SQIVND (reference sequence). CDR3 nucleotides: TGTGCCAGTAGTATTGGGGTCCGGGAGCTGTTTTTT. Translation gives CASSIGVRELFF.

This clonotype was seen at least ten times. The CDR3 protein is CASSSRTRHPYF. CDR3 DNA: TGTGCCAGCAGCTCCCGGACCAGACATCCGTATTTT. V gene TRBV7-2 combines with J gene TRBJ2-3; D remains unclear. In germline, CDR1 is SGHTA, CDR2 FQGNSA. There are 12 residues in the CDR3. Trimming shortened V by 4 bases and J by 14 bases, and 16 bases separated the two germline ends.

Ten or more counts support this clonotype. The chain carries TRBV4-1 and TRBJ2-3; D remains ambiguous. Looked up from germline, CDR1 is MGHRA and CDR2 is YSYEKL. There are 15 residues in the CDR3. V was cut by 1 base and J by 5 bases, with 13 bases left in between. CDR3 amino acids: CASSQVWVGEDTQYF. The CDR3 DNA sequence: TGCGCCAGCAGCCAAGTTTGGGTTGGTGAAGATACGCAGTATTTT.

This clonotype was counted only a few times. The chain links TRBV4-1 to TRBJ2-7, with 7 bases identical to TRBD1. Unmatched junction bases numbered 9, after V lost 4 bases and J lost 0 bases. The length of the CDR3 is 16 residues. Germline CDR1 reads MGHRA; CDR2 reads YSYEKL. CDR3 region: CASSRDPTGVSYEQYF. DNA of the CDR3: TGCGCCAGCAGCCGAGACCCAACAGGGGTCTCCTACGAGCAGTACTTC.

This clonotype appeared many times. The chain uses TRBV6-2 or TRBV6-3 and TRBJ1-5; D is possibly TRBD1 (5 bases). V was trimmed by 10 bases and J by 3 bases, leaving 13 bases between them. CDR1 is MNHEY, CDR2 SVGEGT, per germline. The length of the CDR3 is 13 residues. The CDR3 nucleotides are TGTGCCACCGGCGAGGGGTTCAATCAGCCCCAGCATTTT. The encoded protein is CATGEGFNQPQHF.

This clonotype appeared many times. The chain employs TRBV11-2 and TRBJ2-5; D may be TRBD2 (6 bases). Trimming stripped 4 bases from V and 1 base from J, with 16 bases between. CDR1 is SGHAT, CDR2 FQNNGV, per germline. CDR3 length: 16 amino acids. Here the CDR3 reads CASSSGGTGFQETQYF. CDR3 bases: TGTGCCAGCAGCTCCGGGGGTACGGGTTTCCAAGAGACCCAGTACTTC. Based on the CDR3 plus reference TRBV11-2 and TRBJ2-5, the full variable domain is EAGVAQSPRYKIIEKRQSVAFWCNPISGHATLYWYQQILGQGPKLLIQFQNNGVVDDSQLPKDRFSAERLKGVDSTLKIQPAKLEDSAVYLCASSSGGTGFQETQYFGPGTRLLVL.

This clonotype was recorded at least ten times. V usage is TRBV7-9 and J usage is TRBJ1-4; no firm D call. Germline CDR1 SEHNR, CDR2 FQNEAQ (reference sequence). The V gene lost 5 bases and the J gene lost 7 bases, with 5 bases spanning the gap. The CDR3 is made up of 11 amino acids. The DNA of the CDR3 is TGTGCCAGCAGCAGCGGTGAAAAACTGTTTTTT. As protein: CASSSGEKLFF.

This clonotype was observed at least ten times. The chain has TRBV4-3 and TRBJ2-5; D may correspond to TRBD1 or TRBD2 (5 bases each). The germline V gene has CDR1 LGHNA and CDR2 YSLEER. Trimming shortened V by 3 bases and J by 4 bases, and 12 bases separated the two germline ends. The CDR3 spans 14 residues. CDR3 residues: CASSQGLARETQYF. The DNA of the CDR3 is TGCGCCAGCAGCCAGGGGCTAGCAAGAGAGACCCAGTACTTC.

The sample holds many counts of this clonotype. The rearrangement joins TRBV5-1 to TRBJ1-1; D perhaps matches TRBD1 (5 bases). The germline V gene has CDR1 SGHRS and CDR2 YFSETQ. V was clipped by 6 bases and J by 5 bases, with 11 bases between them. The CDR3 loop spans 12 amino acids. The CDR3 region has the DNA TGCGCCAGCAAGTTGGGGGAAACTGAAGCTTTCTTT. Protein sequence: CASKLGETEAFF.